This T cell receptor beta chain was identified in a study of cytomegalovirus exposure and HLA in healthy donors. Overall study findings and caveats: Some public TCRs appeared in many individuals, while most sequences were rare. It was reportedly the case that the classifier diagnosed cytomegalovirus status with high specificity and sensitivity. According to a subsequent analysis, TCR clusters from the first cohort were inclined to appear together in the 100 to 150 validation repertoires.

Germline V lookup: CDR1 LNHNV, CDR2 YYDKDF (reference sequence). CDR3 length equals 15 residues. V gave up 1 base and J gave up 3 bases, with 11 bases separating them. A single count supports this clone. Its antigen is still unknown. Sequencing used immunoSEQ multiplex PCR; TCRdb keeps in-frame clones, though not all of them. This table holds hundreds of thousands of clones, approximately 88% found once. The V call is TRBV15, the J call TRBJ2-3; D may be TRBD2 (7 bases). This receptor was identified in a woman in her 30s in good health and CMV-seropositive. Sequences were obtained from PBMCs. CDR3 coding DNA: TGTGCCACCAGCAGAGTACGGGGGGCGACAGATACGCAGTATTTT. It is translated as CATSRVRGATDTQYF.